These 32 T cell receptor beta chains came from one sample sequenced in a study of T-cell memory formation after mild COVID-19. Each CDR3 protein gets one entry after TCRdb re-called the 5' RACE reads with MiXCR. In the table there are about 270,000 distinct CDR3 sequences, 16% of which are singletons. The specimen sequenced was PBMCs or a T cell subset sorted from them (not recorded which). These receptor sequences come from a young man who had mild COVID-19 (a few samples of this study predate the infection). Cell type and time point are not known.

The sample holds a few counts of this clonotype. This CDR3 is CASSLADNWAGHNEQFF. Written as DNA, the CDR3 is TGTGCCAGCAGCTTAGCGGATAACTGGGCAGGGCACAATGAGCAGTTCTTC. The chain carries TRBV7-6 and TRBJ2-1, with D perhaps TRBD1 (5 bases). Looked up from germline, CDR1 is SGHVS and CDR2 is FNYEAQ. The CDR3 runs 17 residues. Trimming shortened V by 0 bases and J by 5 bases, and 17 bases separated the two germline ends.

The chain links TRBV9 to TRBJ2-5; D is possibly TRBD2 (7 bases). The germline V gene has CDR1 SGDLS and CDR2 YYNGEE. CDR3 length: 15 amino acids. V was clipped by 3 bases and J by 1 base, with 13 bases between them. The chain's CDR3 is CASSGGGALQETQYF. The DNA of the CDR3 is TGTGCCAGCAGCGGTGGGGGGGCCCTCCAAGAGACCCAGTACTTC.

The chain recombines TRBV3-1 with TRBJ2-5; the D gene is possibly TRBD2 (6 bases). The germline V and J ends were trimmed by 0 bases and 4 bases, with 18 bases remaining between them. The CDR3 contains 17 residues. The germline CDR1 and CDR2 sequences are LGHDT and YNNKEL (reference sequence). This chain's CDR3 is CASSQDRGEGFGETQYF. CDR3 DNA: TGTGCCAGCAGCCAAGATCGCGGGGAAGGCTTCGGAGAGACCCAGTACTTC.

This clonotype was seen only a few times. This chain joins TRBV29-1 and TRBJ1-1; D unresolved. The CDR3 has 14 amino acids. Trimming cost V 3 bases and J 2 bases, with 13 bases left between them. CDR1 is SQVTM and CDR2 is ANQGSEA in the germline V gene. The CDR3 bases are TGCAGCGTTGATAACCCGGGAGGAAACACTGAAGCTTTCTTT. Encoded protein: CSVDNPGGNTEAFF.

This rearrangement joins TRBV19 to TRBJ1-1, with 7 bases fitting TRBD1. Per the germline V gene, CDR1 is LNHDA and CDR2 is SQIVND (reference sequence). The junction had 12 bases not matched to a gene; V was cut back by 4 bases and J by 7 bases. This CDR3 contains 15 residues. CDR3 protein: CASSTRGTGQYEAFF. The CDR3 nucleotides are TGTGCCAGTAGTACCCGAGGGACGGGACAGTATGAAGCTTTCTTT.

The J gene is TRBJ2-3, the V gene TRBV6-4; TRBD2 matches at 11 bases. V lost 5 bases to trimming and J lost 0 bases; unmatched junction nucleotides: 4. This CDR3 contains 16 residues. CDR1 is MRHNA and CDR2 is SNTAGT in the germline V gene. The CDR3 is CASSRLAGLSTDTQYF. The CDR3 nucleotides are TGTGCCAGCAGTCGACTAGCGGGATTAAGCACAGATACGCAGTATTTT.

The chain carries TRBV12-5 and TRBJ2-7, with D maybe TRBD1 (6 bases). V was pared by 1 base and J by 4 bases, with 11 bases between. The CDR3 is 14 residues long. Germline V gene lookup returns CDR1 LGHNT and CDR2 FRNRAP. Here the CDR3 reads CASGLGQAVYEQYF. The CDR3 DNA is TGTGCTAGTGGTTTGGGACAGGCGGTATACGAGCAGTACTTC.

V and J are TRBV2 and TRBJ2-3, with 8 positions matching TRBD2. The trim removed 5 bases at V and 6 bases at J, leaving 13 bases unmatched. Germline loops: CDR1 SNHLY, CDR2 FYNNEI. This CDR3 comprises 16 residues. The CDR3 DNA sequence: TGTGCCAGCAGTATTCAGCGGGGGTCCGCGGGGGATACGCAGTATTTT. It encodes CASSIQRGSAGDTQYF.

The CDR3 reads CAISDPPGNTYEQYV. The CDR3 region has the DNA TGTGCCATCAGTGACCCCCCAGGTAACACCTACGAGCAGTACGTC. V is TRBV10-3 and J is TRBJ2-7; D remains ambiguous. V shed 3 bases and J shed 2 bases, with 14 bases lying between them. The CDR3 spans 15 residues. Germline CDR1 reads ENHRY; CDR2 reads SYGVKD.

This clonotype has only a few counts. V gene TRBV5-1 combines with J gene TRBJ2-2; 9 bases agree with TRBD1. Trimming at V came to 0 bases and at J to 2 bases, leaving 5 bases not matched to a gene. The CDR3 extends over 17 amino acids. In germline, CDR1 is SGHRS, CDR2 YFSETQ. The CDR3 is CASSLGTGQGNTGELFF. Here the CDR3 DNA reads TGCGCCAGCAGCTTGGGGACGGGACAGGGAAACACCGGGGAGCTGTTTTTT.

The chain joins TRBV29-1 to TRBJ2-1, with unresolved D. Deletions cut 4 bases from V and 6 bases from J, with 4 bases between. CDR3 size: 10 residues. Germline V gene data show CDR1 as SQVTM and CDR2 as ANQGSEA. For the CDR3, the DNA is TGCAGCGTTGCCTTCAATGAGCAGTTCTTC. It translates to CSVAFNEQFF.

This clonotype has a count of ten or more. In DNA, the CDR3 is TGTGCCAGCAGCTTACTTCTACAGGGCTCTGGAAACACCATATATTTT. The encoded protein is CASSLLLQGSGNTIYF. The chain has TRBV7-6 and TRBJ1-3; D may be TRBD1 (6 bases). The length of the CDR3 is 16 residues. V lost 2 bases and J 0 bases, leaving 11 bases between the germline ends. CDR1 is SGHVS, CDR2 FNYEAQ, per germline.

This clonotype was detected a few times. The chain links TRBV29-1 to TRBJ2-3, with a weak D call TRBD2 (7 bases). The CDR3 totals 13 residues. Germline lookup yields CDR1 SQVTM and CDR2 ANQGSEA. V was pared by 7 bases and J by 2 bases, with 13 bases between. The DNA of the CDR3 is TGCAGCGCCGGGCGGGGGCTCACAGATACGCAGTATTTT. Its translation: CSAGRGLTDTQYF.

The chain employs TRBV12-3 or TRBV12-4 and TRBJ1-4; D ambiguous. Trimming removed 2 bases from V and 5 bases from J, with 0 bases in between. The CDR3 contains 11 residues. CDR3 loop: CASSLNEKLFF. CDR3 in DNA: TGTGCCAGCAGTTTAAATGAAAAACTGTTTTTT.

The V and J genes are TRBV29-1 and TRBJ1-1, with D possibly matching TRBD1 (5 bases). The CDR3 is 13 residues long. Germline V gene lookup returns CDR1 SQVTM and CDR2 ANQGSEA. V was cut by 6 bases and J by 4 bases, with 15 bases left in between. The CDR3 DNA is TGCAGCGTCCCACCATTCGGGGGCACTGAAGCTTTCTTT. Protein: CSVPPFGGTEAFF.

V gene TRBV29-1 combines with J gene TRBJ2-3; 12 nucleotides line up with TRBD1. The CDR3 spans 14 residues. Germline V lookup: CDR1 SQVTM, CDR2 ANQGSEA. Trimming cost V 4 bases and J 4 bases; bases outside gene matches: 3. The CDR3 is CSVVGDRGPDTQYF. DNA of the CDR3: TGCAGCGTTGTGGGGGACAGGGGGCCAGATACGCAGTATTTT.

The chain couples TRBV28 to TRBJ1-4; 9 bases are a match to TRBD1. Germline V gene sequence: CDR1 MDHEN, CDR2 SYDVKM. Germline trimming cut 6 bases from V and 2 bases from J; bases unmatched to any gene: 7. The CDR3 extends over 16 amino acids. CDR3 in DNA: TGTGCCAGCAGCCATGGGACAGGGACCACTAATGAAAAACTGTTTTTT. This encodes CASSHGTGTTNEKLFF.

The chain's CDR3 is CASSLTGYDEQFF. DNA for the CDR3: TGTGCCAGCAGCTTGACAGGGTACGATGAGCAGTTCTTC. J is TRBJ2-1 and V is TRBV5-4; D possibly corresponds to TRBD1 (6 bases). Germline V gene data show CDR1 as SGHNT and CDR2 as YYREEE (reference sequence). This CDR3 contains 13 residues. Deletions cut 1 base from V and 8 bases from J, with 10 bases between.

This clonotype was counted a few times. V is TRBV29-1 and J is TRBJ2-1, with D perhaps TRBD1 (6 bases). This CDR3 spans 13 amino acids. Trimming cost V 5 bases and J 1 base, with 9 bases left between them. Germline values: CDR1 SQVTM, CDR2 ANQGSEA. CDR3 DNA: TGCAGCGTTACAGGGATATCCTACAATGAGCAGTTCTTC. It translates to CSVTGISYNEQFF.

Ten or more counts support this clonotype. The chain links TRBV2 to TRBJ2-3; D tentatively fits TRBD1 or TRBD2 (5 bases each). Trimming removed 10 bases at V and 2 bases at J, with 13 bases between. This CDR3 has 13 residues. CDR1 is SNHLY, CDR2 FYNNEI, per germline. CDR3 sequence: CANRGSFTDTQYF. As DNA, the CDR3 is TGTGCCAACCGGGGCTCTTTCACAGATACGCAGTATTTT. The whole variable domain, filled in from reference TRBV2 and TRBJ2-3, reads EPEVTQTPSHQVTQMGQEVILRCVPISNHLYFYWYRQILGQKVEFLVSFYNNEISEKSEIFDDQFSVERPDGSNFTLKIRSTKLEDSAMYFCANRGSFTDTQYFGPGTRLTVL.

This clonotype has more than one count but fewer than ten. The chain is built from TRBV6-5 and TRBJ2-2; 7 bases agree with TRBD1. The CDR3 covers 14 residues. Germline V gene sequence: CDR1 MNHEY, CDR2 SVGAGI. V trimming: 6 bases; J trimming: 1 base; junction bases outside the gene matches: 2. The CDR3 DNA follows: TGTGCCAGCAGGTGGACAGGGAACACCGGGGAGCTGTTTTTT. It codes for CASRWTGNTGELFF.

This clonotype turned up a few times. Sequence at one end of the junction differs from germline and may be a read error. The chain carries TRBV3-1 and TRBJ2-7; D not certain. Germline V CDR1 and CDR2: LGHDT, YNNKEL (reference sequence). The CDR3 has 14 residues. The DNA for the CDR3 is TGTGCCAGCAGTCAAGGTGGGTTGGGCTACGAGCAGTACTTC. Translating gives CASSQGGLGYEQYF.

Ten or more counts support this clonotype. This chain uses TRBV7-3 with TRBJ2-2, with TRBD2 matching over 11 bases. Germline CDR1 reads SGHTA; CDR2 reads FQGTGA. J was trimmed by 1 base and V by 5 bases; bases with no gene match: 12. This CDR3 spans 19 amino acids. The CDR3 loop reads CASSPYYLAGGMNTGELFF. CDR3 DNA sequence: TGTGCCAGCAGCCCCTACTATTTAGCGGGGGGGATGAACACCGGGGAGCTGTTTTTT.

This clonotype was seen many times. The chain links TRBV5-1 to TRBJ2-1, with a possible D match to TRBD2 (6 bases). V was trimmed by 1 base and J by 8 bases, leaving 7 bases between them. The germline CDR1 and CDR2 sequences are SGHRS and YFSETQ. The CDR3 length is 12 residues. In nucleotides, the CDR3 is TGCGCCAGCAGCTTGTGGGAGGATGAGCAGTTCTTC. Its protein is CASSLWEDEQFF.

There are a few counts of this clonotype. The chain links TRBV7-9 to TRBJ2-7; the D gene is possibly TRBD1 (6 bases). CDR1 SEHNR and CDR2 FQNEAQ come from the germline V gene (reference sequence). The ends were cut back, 4 bases at V and 1 base at J, with 20 bases in the middle. This CDR3 has 17 amino acids. The CDR3 sequence: CASSSALQGGRSYEQYF. The CDR3 DNA reads as TGTGCCAGCAGCTCCGCCCTACAGGGTGGTCGGTCCTACGAGCAGTACTTC.

This clonotype was detected ten times or more. This chain joins TRBV5-1 and TRBJ2-6; 10 nucleotides match TRBD1. Trimming removed 5 bases from V and 3 bases from J; junction bases left unmatched: 2. There are 15 residues in the CDR3. CDR1 and CDR2 (germline): SGHRS, YFSETQ. The CDR3 nucleotides read TGCGCCAGCAGGACAGGGGGCAGTGGGGCCAACGTCCTGACTTTC. Translated, it gives CASRTGGSGANVLTF.

This clonotype was seen a handful of times. The chain joins TRBV24-1 to TRBJ2-1; the D gene could be TRBD1 or TRBD2 (5 bases each). V was shortened by 3 bases and J by 14 bases, with 13 bases between the two germline ends. This CDR3 comprises 12 residues. Looked up from germline, CDR1 is KGHDR and CDR2 is SFDVKD. This CDR3 is CATSDRGTRKFF. CDR3 sequence (DNA): TGTGCCACCAGTGATCGAGGGACGAGGAAGTTCTTC.

The chain is built from TRBV29-1 and TRBJ1-1; D is unresolved. This CDR3 is built from 12 residues. V was clipped by 4 bases and J by 7 bases, with 13 bases between them. The germline V gene has CDR1 SQVTM and CDR2 ANQGSEA. CDR3 nucleotide sequence: TGCAGCGTTGCAATCCCCGGAGTTGAAGCTTTCTTT. Protein product: CSVAIPGVEAFF. The complete variable domain, with remaining parts taken from reference TRBV29-1 and TRBJ1-1, reads SAVISQKPSRDICQRGTSLTIQCQVDSQVTMMFWYRQQPGQSLTLIATANQGSEATYESGFVIDKFPISRPNLTFSTLTVSNMSPEDSSIYLCSVAIPGVEAFFGQGTRLTVV.

The rearrangement uses TRBV4-3 and TRBJ1-6, with D tentatively TRBD1 (6 bases). The V gene lost 0 bases and the J gene lost 7 bases, with 13 bases spanning the gap. Germline V CDR1 and CDR2: LGHNA, YSLEER. The CDR3 consists of 16 residues. CDR3 nucleotide sequence: TGCGCCAGCAGCCAAGACCCAGGGGCCACCAATTCACCCCTCCACTTT. It yields the protein CASSQDPGATNSPLHF.

The J gene is TRBJ2-1, the V gene TRBV7-2; 12 bases align to TRBD2. Trimming at V came to 0 bases and at J to 6 bases, leaving 9 bases not matched to a gene. Germline CDR1 reads SGHTA; CDR2 reads FQGNSA. This CDR3 spans 18 amino acids. The chain's CDR3 is CASSLARASGGAGNEQFF. In DNA form, the CDR3 reads TGTGCCAGCAGCTTAGCGCGAGCTAGCGGGGGGGCGGGCAATGAGCAGTTCTTC.

This clonotype has at least ten counts. The chain uses TRBV6-4 and TRBJ2-6, with a tentative D call TRBD2 (6 bases). Germline CDR1 and CDR2: MRHNA and SNTAGT. The V and J ends lost 4 bases and 2 bases respectively, with 6 bases between them. There are 14 residues in the CDR3. The CDR3 nucleotides are TGTGCCAGCAGTGGGGGGGCTGGGGCCAACGTCCTGACTTTC. Its translation: CASSGGAGANVLTF.

This clonotype was observed a few times. The genes are TRBV7-2 and TRBJ1-1; D unclear. V was shortened by 6 bases and J by 8 bases, with 7 bases between the two germline ends. Looked up from germline, CDR1 is SGHTA and CDR2 is FQGNSA. The CDR3 consists of 10 residues. DNA of the CDR3: TGTGCCAGCAGACTGGAGGAAGCTTTCTTT. Its translation: CASRLEEAFF.